These 12 T cell receptor beta chains originate from one sample sequenced in a study of long-term antiretroviral therapy in people with HIV. At survey level, the immunoSEQ assay was run in its v3.0 version. Libraries were prepared by immunoSEQ multiplex PCR; TCRdb keeps only in-frame clonotypes and omits some of them. The sample lists some 40,000 clones; about 95% were seen once. Sequenced material: unsorted PBMCs, taken approximately 9.5 years after starting antiretroviral therapy. These receptors all come from a man under 40 with HIV.

This rearrangement joins TRBV7-9 to TRBJ2-7; 13 positions match TRBD2. Germline CDR1 is SEHNR and CDR2 is FQNEAQ (reference sequence). The V segment lost 4 bases and the J segment 5 bases; nucleotides outside the gene matches: 5. CDR3 length equals 15 residues. CDR3: CASSSLAGGPDEQYV. CDR3 DNA sequence: TGTGCCAGCAGCTCACTAGCGGGGGGGCCCGACGAGCAGTACGTC.

The rearrangement uses TRBV9 and TRBJ2-5; 7 bases agree with TRBD2. The J segment lost 2 bases and the V segment lost 4 bases, leaving 5 bases of the junction unmatched. The CDR3 contains 14 residues. Germline CDR1 reads SGDLS; CDR2 reads YYNGEE. CDR3 residues: CASSPGTIQETQYF. The CDR3 nucleotides read TGTGCCAGCAGCCCCGGGACTATACAAGAGACCCAGTACTTC.

The rearrangement links TRBV11-2 to TRBJ2-7, with TRBD2 matching over 10 bases. Germline trimming cut 3 bases from V and 2 bases from J; bases unmatched to any gene: 1. The CDR3 is made up of 14 amino acids. CDR1 is SGHAT and CDR2 is FQNNGV in the germline V gene. The CDR3 nucleotides are TGTGCCAGCAGCTTGGGACTAGCGCCCTACGAGCAGTACTTC. Translation gives CASSLGLAPYEQYF.

The chain links TRBV2 to TRBJ1-2, with D perhaps matching TRBD1 (6 bases). From germline, CDR1 is SNHLY and CDR2 FYNNEI. Trimming shortened V by 8 bases and J by 3 bases, and 25 bases separated the two germline ends. The CDR3 length is 17 residues. The CDR3 coding sequence is TGTGCCAGCCTCGCATGGGGGCCGGAAAAACGAGACTATGGCTACACCTTC. Translation gives CASLAWGPEKRDYGYTF.

V usage is TRBV15 and J usage is TRBJ2-1, with TRBD2 identical over 12 bases. V shed 0 bases, J shed 7 bases, and the junction held 16 bases outside the gene matches. Germline V gene data show CDR1 as LNHNV and CDR2 as YYDKDF (reference sequence). The CDR3 consists of 20 residues. CDR3 in amino acids: CATSRDRARPSGGAYNEQFF. The CDR3 nucleotides are TGTGCCACCAGCAGAGATCGAGCTAGGCCTAGCGGGGGGGCTTATAATGAGCAGTTCTTC.

This sequence joins TRBV29-1 and TRBJ1-1; D gene unclear. Germline values: CDR1 SQVTM, CDR2 ANQGSEA. This CDR3 region has 13 residues. V lost 7 bases and J lost 0, with 12 bases in between. The CDR3 nucleotides read TGCAGCGCCCGCGGGCTAATGAACACTGAAGCTTTCTTT. Translation: CSARGLMNTEAFF.

The genes are TRBV7-9 and TRBJ2-5, with 7 bases fitting TRBD2. The V gene end was trimmed by 9 bases and the J gene end by 4 bases; junction bases not matched to a gene: 8. This CDR3 is 13 amino acids long. Per the germline V gene, CDR1 is SEHNR and CDR2 is FQNEAQ (reference sequence). CDR3 coding DNA: TGTGCCAGTATCCAGACGGGAGGAGAGACCCAGTACTTC. Protein product: CASIQTGGETQYF.

This rearrangement joins TRBV28 to TRBJ2-2; maybe TRBD2 (7 bases). Germline-derived CDR1 and CDR2 are MDHEN and SYDVKM. Trimming cost V 6 bases and J 2 bases, with 16 bases left between them. The CDR3 loop spans 16 amino acids. CDR3: CASRLGGAGNTGELFF. The CDR3 DNA follows: TGTGCCAGCAGATTGGGGGGGGCTGGCAACACCGGGGAGCTGTTTTTT.

This chain joins TRBV6-5 and TRBJ2-1; D not resolved. Germline assignment: CDR1 MNHEY and CDR2 SVGAGI. V was cut by 2 bases and J by 9 bases, with 14 bases left in between. The CDR3 has 14 amino acids. Here the CDR3 reads CASSYQAGTFEQFF. CDR3 in DNA: TGTGCCAGCAGTTACCAGGCCGGTACATTTGAGCAGTTCTTC.

This chain uses TRBV18 with TRBJ2-3; 10 bases agree with TRBD1. Per germline, CDR1 KGHSH and CDR2 LQKENI. With 6 bases clipped from V and 6 bases from J, the junction kept 9 bases outside the gene matches. CDR3 length: 15 amino acids. The DNA for the CDR3 is TGTGCCAGCTCGCCGGGGGACAGGGGAGGTGATACGCAGTATTTT. It codes for CASSPGDRGGDTQYF.

V gene TRBV30 combines with J gene TRBJ1-4; 9 bases match TRBD1. Trimming at V came to 3 bases and at J to 7 bases, leaving 18 bases not matched to a gene. The CDR3 loop spans 18 amino acids. The germline V gene has CDR1 GTSNPN and CDR2 SVGIG (reference sequence). The CDR3 DNA is TGTGCCTGGAGGGGCCGACCGGGACAGGGAGCCCTTGGTGAAAAACTGTTTTTT. Translating gives CAWRGRPGQGALGEKLFF.

V is TRBV7-9 and J is TRBJ2-5; D is undetermined. This CDR3 has 13 residues. Looked up from germline, CDR1 is SEHNR and CDR2 is FQNEAQ (reference sequence). The V and J ends lost 4 bases and 3 bases respectively, with 9 bases between them. CDR3 region: CASSWLVEETQYF. DNA for the CDR3: TGTGCCAGCAGCTGGCTAGTGGAAGAGACCCAGTACTTC.